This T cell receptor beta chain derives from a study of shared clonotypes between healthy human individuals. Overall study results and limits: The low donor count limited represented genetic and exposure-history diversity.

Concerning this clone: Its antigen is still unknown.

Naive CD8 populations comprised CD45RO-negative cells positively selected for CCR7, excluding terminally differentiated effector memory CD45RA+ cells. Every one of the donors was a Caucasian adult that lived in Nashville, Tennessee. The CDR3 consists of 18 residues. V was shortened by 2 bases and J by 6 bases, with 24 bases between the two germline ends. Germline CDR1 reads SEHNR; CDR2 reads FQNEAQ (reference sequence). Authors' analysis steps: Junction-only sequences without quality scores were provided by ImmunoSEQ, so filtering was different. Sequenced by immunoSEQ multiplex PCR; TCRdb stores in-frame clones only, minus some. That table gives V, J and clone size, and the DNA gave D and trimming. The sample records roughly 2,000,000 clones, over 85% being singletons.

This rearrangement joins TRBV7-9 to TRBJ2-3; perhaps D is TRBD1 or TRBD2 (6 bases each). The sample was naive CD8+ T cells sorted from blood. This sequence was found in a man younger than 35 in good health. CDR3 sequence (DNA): TGTGCCAGCAGCTTACCTAAGGGGGACTCGCTTTATTGGGATACGCAGTATTTT. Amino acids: CASSLPKGDSLYWDTQYF.